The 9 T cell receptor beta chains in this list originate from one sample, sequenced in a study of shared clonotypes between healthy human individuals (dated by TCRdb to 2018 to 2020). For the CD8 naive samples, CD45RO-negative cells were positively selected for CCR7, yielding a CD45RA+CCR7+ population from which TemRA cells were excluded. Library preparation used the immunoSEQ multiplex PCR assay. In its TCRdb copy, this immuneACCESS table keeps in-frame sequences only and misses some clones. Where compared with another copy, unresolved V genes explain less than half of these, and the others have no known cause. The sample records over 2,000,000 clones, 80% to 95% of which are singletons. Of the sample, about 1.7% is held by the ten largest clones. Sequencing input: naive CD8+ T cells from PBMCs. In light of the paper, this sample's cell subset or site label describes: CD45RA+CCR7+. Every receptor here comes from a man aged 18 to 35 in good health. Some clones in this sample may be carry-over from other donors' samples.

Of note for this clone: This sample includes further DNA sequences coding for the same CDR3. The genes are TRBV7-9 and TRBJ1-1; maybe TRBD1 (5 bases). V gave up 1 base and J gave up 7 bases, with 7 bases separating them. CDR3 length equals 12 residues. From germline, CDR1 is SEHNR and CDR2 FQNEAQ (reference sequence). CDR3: CASSLGGGEAFF. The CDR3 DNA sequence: TGTGCCAGCAGCTTAGGTGGGGGTGAAGCTTTCTTT.

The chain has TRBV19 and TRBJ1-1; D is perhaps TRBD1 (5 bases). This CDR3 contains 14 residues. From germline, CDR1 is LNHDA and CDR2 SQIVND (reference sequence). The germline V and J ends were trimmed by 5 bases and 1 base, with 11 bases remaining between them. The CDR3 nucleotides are TGTGCCAGTAGTTGGGACGGTGAGAACACTGAAGCTTTCTTT. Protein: CASSWDGENTEAFF.

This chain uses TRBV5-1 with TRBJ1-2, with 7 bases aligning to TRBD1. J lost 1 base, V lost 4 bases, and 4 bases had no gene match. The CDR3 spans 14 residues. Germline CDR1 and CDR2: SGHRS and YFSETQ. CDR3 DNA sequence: TGCGCCAGCAGCGACCGACAGGGTAACTATGGCTACACCTTC. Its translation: CASSDRQGNYGYTF.

CDR3 nucleotide sequence: TGTGCCAGCAGCTTAGGCCTCTTTTACGAGCAGTACTTC. This sequence encodes CASSLGLFYEQYF. V is TRBV7-9 and J is TRBJ2-7; D uncertain. V was clipped by 1 base and J by 4 bases, with 8 bases between them. Germline V gene sequence: CDR1 SEHNR, CDR2 FQNEAQ (reference sequence). CDR3 length: 13 residues.

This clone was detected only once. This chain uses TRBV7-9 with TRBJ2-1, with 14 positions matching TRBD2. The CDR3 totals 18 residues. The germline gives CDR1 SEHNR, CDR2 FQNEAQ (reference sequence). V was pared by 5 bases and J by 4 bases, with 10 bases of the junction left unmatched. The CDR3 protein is CASSPSGLAGGLYNEQFF. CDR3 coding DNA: TGTGCCAGCAGCCCCTCTGGACTAGCGGGAGGTTTGTACAATGAGCAGTTCTTC.

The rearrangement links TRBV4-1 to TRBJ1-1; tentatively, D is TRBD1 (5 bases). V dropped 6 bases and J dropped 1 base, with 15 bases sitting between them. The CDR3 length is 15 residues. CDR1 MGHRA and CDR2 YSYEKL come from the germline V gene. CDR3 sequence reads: CASSNTGLKNTEAFF. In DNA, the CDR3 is TGCGCCAGCAGTAATACAGGCTTAAAGAACACTGAAGCTTTCTTT.

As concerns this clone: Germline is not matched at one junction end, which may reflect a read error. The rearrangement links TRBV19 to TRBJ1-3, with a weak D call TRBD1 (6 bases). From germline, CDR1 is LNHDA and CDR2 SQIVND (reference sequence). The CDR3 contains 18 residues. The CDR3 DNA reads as TGTGTCAGTAGTACGTTACGCCGGGACATTCGCTCTGGAAACACCATATATTTT. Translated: CVSSTLRRDIRSGNTIYF.

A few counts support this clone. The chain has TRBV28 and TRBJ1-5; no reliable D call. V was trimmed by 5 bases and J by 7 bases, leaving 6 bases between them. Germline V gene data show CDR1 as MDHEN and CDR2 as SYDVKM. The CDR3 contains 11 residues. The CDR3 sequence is CASSNSQPQHF. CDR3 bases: TGTGCCAGCAGTAATAGCCAGCCCCAGCATTTT.

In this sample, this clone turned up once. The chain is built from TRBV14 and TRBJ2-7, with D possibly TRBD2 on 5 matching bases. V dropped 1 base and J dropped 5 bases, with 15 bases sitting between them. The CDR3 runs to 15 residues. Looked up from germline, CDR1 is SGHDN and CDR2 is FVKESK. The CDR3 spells CASSQALAPTHEQYF. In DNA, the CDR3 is TGTGCCAGCAGCCAAGCCCTAGCCCCCACCCACGAGCAGTACTTC.